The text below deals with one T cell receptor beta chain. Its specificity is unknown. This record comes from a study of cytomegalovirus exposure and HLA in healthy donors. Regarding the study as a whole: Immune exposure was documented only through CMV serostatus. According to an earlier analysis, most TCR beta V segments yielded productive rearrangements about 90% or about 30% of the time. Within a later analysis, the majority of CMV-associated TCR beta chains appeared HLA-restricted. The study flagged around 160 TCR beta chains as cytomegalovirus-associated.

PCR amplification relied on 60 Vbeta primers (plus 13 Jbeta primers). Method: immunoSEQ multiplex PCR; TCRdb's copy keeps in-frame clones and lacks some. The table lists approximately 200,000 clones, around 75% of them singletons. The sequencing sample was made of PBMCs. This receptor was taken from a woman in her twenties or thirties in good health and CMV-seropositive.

The CDR3 reads CASSQDRAGYTDTQYF. Here the CDR3 DNA reads TGTGCCAGCAGCCAAGATAGAGCGGGTTACACAGATACGCAGTATTTT. The chain employs TRBV14 and TRBJ2-3; tentative D call: TRBD2 (6 bases). Germline lookup yields CDR1 SGHDN and CDR2 FVKESK. This CDR3 is 16 amino acids long. Trimming removed 0 bases from V and 2 bases from J, with 12 bases in between.